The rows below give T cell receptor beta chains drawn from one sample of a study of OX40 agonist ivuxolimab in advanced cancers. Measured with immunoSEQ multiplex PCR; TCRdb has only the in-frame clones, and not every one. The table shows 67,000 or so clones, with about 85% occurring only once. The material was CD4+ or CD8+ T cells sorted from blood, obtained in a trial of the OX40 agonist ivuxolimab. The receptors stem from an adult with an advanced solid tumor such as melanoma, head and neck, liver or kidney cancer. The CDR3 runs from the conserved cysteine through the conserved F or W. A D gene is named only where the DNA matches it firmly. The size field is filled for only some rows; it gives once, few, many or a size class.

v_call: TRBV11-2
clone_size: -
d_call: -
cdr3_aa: CASSSFFEEGYGYTF

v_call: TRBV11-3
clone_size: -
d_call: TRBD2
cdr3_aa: CASSPGLAGSNEQFF

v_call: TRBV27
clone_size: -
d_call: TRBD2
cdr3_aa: CASSLLASGRLSAFF

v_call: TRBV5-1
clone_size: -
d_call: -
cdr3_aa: CASSLGGFQETQYF

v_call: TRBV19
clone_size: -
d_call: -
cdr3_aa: CASPQGYEQYF

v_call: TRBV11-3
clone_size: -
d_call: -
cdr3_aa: CASSFPWGNEQFF

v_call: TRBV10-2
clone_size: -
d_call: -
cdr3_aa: CASRFSGTGELFF

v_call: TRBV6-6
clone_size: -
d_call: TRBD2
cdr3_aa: CASSYSRLAAYEQYF

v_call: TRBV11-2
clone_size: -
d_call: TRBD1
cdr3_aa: CASSLTGDTEAFF

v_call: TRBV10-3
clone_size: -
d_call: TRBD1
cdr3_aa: CAISGTGLGGELFF

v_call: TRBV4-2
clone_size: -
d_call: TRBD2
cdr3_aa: CASSPGAGGGYNEQFF

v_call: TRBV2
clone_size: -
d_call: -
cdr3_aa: CASSEWSNQPQHF

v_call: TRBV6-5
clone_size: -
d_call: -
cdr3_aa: CATVDREAFF

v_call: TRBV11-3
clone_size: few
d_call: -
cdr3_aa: CASSLSGELFF

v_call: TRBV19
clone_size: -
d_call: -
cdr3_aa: CASSRDSGGDQETQYF

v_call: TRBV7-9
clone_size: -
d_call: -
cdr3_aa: CASSPDLRQTKGYTF

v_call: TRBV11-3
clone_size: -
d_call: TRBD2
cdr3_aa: CASSLEGTRSSYNEQFF

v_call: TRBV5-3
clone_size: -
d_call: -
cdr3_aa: CARSFRDVEAFF

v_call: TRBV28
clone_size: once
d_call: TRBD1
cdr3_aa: CASSSIGTGGNSPLHF

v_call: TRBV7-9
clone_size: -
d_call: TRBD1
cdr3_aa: CASSSQGGPGANTEAFF